One and the same sample provided the 20 T cell receptor beta chains below, sequenced in a study of siplizumab effects on memory and regulatory T cells (dated by TCRdb to between 2017 and 2020). Library creation used the immunoSEQ multiplex PCR assay. This immuneACCESS table, as held by TCRdb, lists in-frame sequences with V and J called but not all clones. Of the missing ones, under half trace to an unresolved V gene in checked studies; the others have no known cause. The sample profile shows over 100,000 clones; 80% to 95% of them were found once. The ten biggest clones cover approximately 1.2% of the sample. Material: CD4+ T cells sorted from blood. Every receptor here comes from a human donor in good health.

V and J are TRBV5-1 and TRBJ2-1; possibly TRBD1 or TRBD2 for D (6 bases each). Germline V lookup: CDR1 SGHRS, CDR2 YFSETQ. Trimming removed 1 base at V and 10 bases at J, with 15 bases between. The CDR3 covers 14 residues. The CDR3 loop is CASSLSGGRGEQFF. The CDR3 DNA reads TGCGCCAGCAGCTTGTCTGGGGGGCGAGGGGAGCAGTTCTTC.

This chain joins TRBV30 and TRBJ1-3; D is ambiguous. Per germline, CDR1 GTSNPN and CDR2 SVGIG (reference sequence). The CDR3 covers 12 residues. V lost 5 bases and J lost 0, with 5 bases in between. This CDR3 reads CAWLYSGNTIYF. CDR3 nucleotide sequence: TGTGCCTGGCTTTACTCTGGAAACACCATATATTTT.

The chain recombines TRBV27 with TRBJ2-2, with D perhaps given as TRBD1 or TRBD2 (5 bases each). Trimming stripped 10 bases from V and 6 bases from J, with 18 bases between. In germline, CDR1 is MNHEY, CDR2 SMNVEV (reference sequence). This CDR3 is built from 14 residues. The CDR3 here is CATRDVGAPGELFF. The CDR3 DNA is TGTGCCACGAGGGACGTAGGGGCCCCCGGGGAGCTGTTTTTT.

Note on this clone: Other DNA sequences of this sample code for an identical CDR3. The chain employs TRBV27 and TRBJ2-2; D possibly corresponds to TRBD2 (7 bases). Germline values: CDR1 MNHEY, CDR2 SMNVEV (reference sequence). The CDR3 loop spans 19 amino acids. Between the trimmed V and J ends, which lost 1 base and 4 bases, there was a span of 22 bases. The DNA for the CDR3 is TGTGCCAGCAGTTTATTCGTGTCGGGGACGGGGGGCCCCACCGGGGAGCTGTTTTTT. It encodes CASSLFVSGTGGPTGELFF.

The V and J genes are TRBV2 and TRBJ1-2; a possible D gene is TRBD1 (6 bases). The CDR3 is 14 residues long. CDR1 is SNHLY, CDR2 FYNNEI, per germline. Deletions cut 8 bases from V and 2 bases from J, with 15 bases between. This CDR3 reads CASGTRGGNYGYTF. CDR3 nucleotides: TGTGCCAGCGGGACTCGAGGGGGAAACTATGGCTACACCTTC.

V gene TRBV19 combines with J gene TRBJ2-3; 11 bases map to TRBD2. This CDR3 region has 17 residues. CDR1 is LNHDA, CDR2 SQIVND, per germline (reference sequence). Unmatched junction bases numbered 11, after V lost 5 bases and J lost 4 bases. The CDR3 DNA is TGTGCCAGTAGTGAAGTAAGTGAACTAGCGGGAGCAGATACGCAGTATTTT. Its protein product is CASSEVSELAGADTQYF. Complete variable domain (other parts from reference TRBV19 and TRBJ2-3): DGGITQSPKYLFRKEGQNVTLSCEQNLNHDAMYWYRQDPGQGLRLIYYSQIVNDFQKGDIAEGYSVSREKKESFPLTVTSAQKNPTAFYLCASSEVSELAGADTQYFGPGTRLTVL.

This chain links TRBV19 with TRBJ2-3; 10 nucleotides line up with TRBD2. The length of the CDR3 is 15 residues. Germline CDR1 and CDR2: LNHDA and SQIVND (reference sequence). V lost 5 bases and J lost 3; bases outside the gene matches: 5. In DNA form, the CDR3 reads TGTGCCAGTAGTTGGAATAGCGGGAGGACAGATACGCAGTATTTT. The encoded protein is CASSWNSGRTDTQYF. The variable domain in full, completed from reference TRBV19 and TRBJ2-3, reads DGGITQSPKYLFRKEGQNVTLSCEQNLNHDAMYWYRQDPGQGLRLIYYSQIVNDFQKGDIAEGYSVSREKKESFPLTVTSAQKNPTAFYLCASSWNSGRTDTQYFGPGTRLTVL.

This clone was found a few times. This chain uses TRBV4-1 with TRBJ2-7; 9 bases line up with TRBD1. This CDR3 has 15 amino acids. Trimming cost V 1 base and J 5 bases; bases outside gene matches: 6. Germline V gene lookup returns CDR1 MGHRA and CDR2 YSYEKL. CDR3 protein: CASSQVNRGLNEQYF. The CDR3, as DNA: TGCGCCAGCAGCCAAGTTAACAGGGGGCTAAACGAGCAGTACTTC.

As for this clone: Additional DNA sequences in this sample encode the identical CDR3. The CDR3 region is CAWSVLGDEQFF. DNA for the CDR3: TGTGCCTGGAGTGTACTCGGCGATGAGCAGTTCTTC. V usage is TRBV30 and J usage is TRBJ2-1, with D unclear. CDR3 length equals 12 residues. CDR1 is GTSNPN, CDR2 SVGIG, per germline (reference sequence). The germline V and J ends were trimmed by 0 bases and 8 bases, with 8 bases remaining between them.

The chain has TRBV27 and TRBJ2-2, with D unresolved. The germline V and J ends were trimmed by 6 bases and 5 bases, with 19 bases remaining between them. Germline CDR1 is MNHEY and CDR2 is SMNVEV (reference sequence). This CDR3 is 16 amino acids long. The CDR3, as DNA: TGTGCCAGCAGATTACATGGCCTGGGTGGTACCGGGGAGCTGTTTTTT. It is translated as CASRLHGLGGTGELFF.

This clone was seen many times. The chain employs TRBV27 and TRBJ1-2; weak D call: TRBD1 (6 bases). The CDR3 loop spans 14 amino acids. Trimming took 4 bases from V and 6 from J, leaving 15 bases between them. Germline values: CDR1 MNHEY, CDR2 SMNVEV (reference sequence). In DNA, the CDR3 is TGTGCCAGCAGTTACCGCTCAGGGGCCGATGGCTACACCTTC. Amino acids: CASSYRSGADGYTF.

In this sample, this clone turned up once. This chain joins TRBV7-9 and TRBJ2-7, with 8 nucleotides matching TRBD1. This CDR3 is built from 15 residues. Germline V gene lookup returns CDR1 SEHNR and CDR2 FQNEAQ (reference sequence). V dropped 5 bases and J dropped 2; count of bases not matched to a gene: 8. The CDR3 sequence is CASSARQGRTYEQYF. As DNA, the CDR3 is TGTGCCAGCAGCGCAAGACAGGGGAGAACCTACGAGCAGTACTTC.

V gene TRBV15 combines with J gene TRBJ2-5; unclear D gene. Between the trimmed V and J ends, which lost 3 bases and 1 base, there was a span of 12 bases. The germline CDR1 and CDR2 sequences are LNHNV and YYDKDF (reference sequence). The CDR3 runs to 15 residues. CDR3 residues: CATSSPLGIQETQYF. DNA of the CDR3: TGTGCCACCAGCAGCCCGTTGGGGATCCAAGAGACCCAGTACTTC.

V is TRBV5-1 and J is TRBJ1-1; 7 nucleotides match TRBD1. Losses at the gene ends were 7 bases for V and 4 bases for J; bases not matched to a gene: 10. The CDR3 has 14 residues. The germline V gene encodes CDR1 SGHRS and CDR2 YFSETQ. This chain's CDR3 is CASGWQGGSTEAFF. The CDR3 DNA reads as TGCGCCAGCGGCTGGCAGGGGGGGTCCACTGAAGCTTTCTTT.

This chain uses TRBV30 with TRBJ2-1; 10 bases are shared with TRBD2. The CDR3 length is 16 residues. V was clipped by 6 bases and J by 0 bases; unmatched bases: 8. Germline assignment: CDR1 GTSNPN and CDR2 SVGIG (reference sequence). The CDR3 spells CACSGLAEGSYNEQFF. The CDR3 nucleotides are TGTGCCTGCAGCGGACTAGCGGAGGGCTCCTACAATGAGCAGTTCTTC.

The J gene is TRBJ1-5, the V gene TRBV7-2, with D maybe TRBD1 (6 bases). Germline CDR1 reads SGHTA; CDR2 reads FQGNSA. This CDR3 has 15 residues. V was shortened by 1 base and J by 9 bases, with 16 bases between the two germline ends. CDR3 protein: CASSLVSTGRLPQHF. In DNA, the CDR3 is TGTGCCAGCAGCTTAGTCTCCACAGGGAGGCTGCCCCAGCATTTT.

This clone was observed a single time. The chain uses TRBV7-9 and TRBJ1-2; a possible D gene is TRBD1 (6 bases). The CDR3 is 14 amino acids. The V gene lost 0 bases and the J gene lost 9 bases, with 14 bases spanning the gap. The germline V gene has CDR1 SEHNR and CDR2 FQNEAQ (reference sequence). CDR3 protein: CASSLAARGMSYTF. CDR3 DNA: TGTGCCAGCAGCTTAGCCGCCAGGGGTATGAGCTACACCTTC. The whole variable domain, remainder taken from reference TRBV7-9 and TRBJ1-2, is DTGVSQNPRHKITKRGQNVTFRCDPISEHNRLYWYRQTLGQGPEFLTYFQNEAQLEKSRLLSDRFSAERPKGSFSTLEIQRTEQGDSAMYLCASSLAARGMSYTFGSGTRLTVV.

This chain connects TRBV11-3 to TRBJ2-1; TRBD1 might be the D (6 bases). CDR3 size: 12 residues. The V end lost 5 bases, the J end lost 8 bases, and 10 bases lay between the germline ends. Germline lookup yields CDR1 SGHNT and CDR2 YENEEA. The CDR3 nucleotides are TGTGCCAGCAGCATACAGGGTCATGAGCAGTTCTTC. Protein sequence: CASSIQGHEQFF. Full variable domain (outside the CDR3, taken from reference TRBV11-3 and TRBJ2-1): EAGVVQSPRYKIIEKKQPVAFWCNPISGHNTLYWYLQNLGQGPELLIRYENEEAVDDSQLPKDRFSAERLKGVDSTLKIQPAELGDSAVYLCASSIQGHEQFFGPGTRLTVL.

V is TRBV4-1 and J is TRBJ2-7, with 7 positions matching TRBD1. The CDR3 totals 16 residues. The ends lost 4 bases at V and 0 bases at J; junction bases unmatched: 9. The V gene's germline CDR1 is MGHRA and CDR2 YSYEKL. As DNA, the CDR3 is TGCGCCAGCAGCCCAAAAGACGGGACAGTCTCCTACGAGCAGTACTTC. The encoded protein is CASSPKDGTVSYEQYF.

This clone was recorded a few times. J is TRBJ2-7 and V is TRBV6-1; D remains ambiguous. This CDR3 contains 13 residues. The V end lost 6 bases, the J end lost 5 bases, and 14 bases lay between the germline ends. Germline V lookup: CDR1 MNHNS, CDR2 SASEGT. In DNA form, the CDR3 reads TGTGCCAGCAGGGAGCTTCCAACCAACGAGCAGTACTTC. It specifies CASRELPTNEQYF.